The 14 T cell receptor beta chains listed next were all sequenced from one sample in a study of blood T cell repertoires in COVID-19. Some clones are missing from TCRdb's copy, which holds only in-frame ones; the method was immunoSEQ multiplex PCR. The table shows roughly 180,000 clones, with 82% occurring only once. Sequenced input: peripheral blood. Source of these receptors: a woman over 75 with active or convalescent COVID-19.

A remark on this clone: Other nucleotide sequences from this sample produce the same CDR3. The V call is TRBV5-1, the J call TRBJ2-5, with 8 bases fitting TRBD1. The CDR3 consists of 15 residues. Per the germline V gene, CDR1 is SGHRS and CDR2 is YFSETQ. The trim removed 1 base at V and 1 base at J, leaving 3 bases unmatched. CDR3 nucleotide sequence: TGCGCCAGCAGCTTGACGGGGACAGGCCAAGAGACCCAGTACTTC. Its translation: CASSLTGTGQETQYF.

In DNA form, the CDR3 reads TGCGCCAGCAGCTTGAGTCGGACTAGCGGGGCCTACGAGCAGTACTTC. Translation: CASSLSRTSGAYEQYF. V is TRBV5-1 and J is TRBJ2-7; 12 bases are a match to TRBD2. The CDR3 length is 16 residues. The germline CDR1 and CDR2 sequences are SGHRS and YFSETQ. The V gene end was trimmed by 1 base and the J gene end by 2 bases; junction bases not matched to a gene: 4.

This clone was counted a few times. This sequence joins TRBV6-4 and TRBJ1-1; 9 nucleotides align to TRBD1. Trimming removed 5 bases from V and 5 bases from J; junction bases left unmatched: 6. This CDR3 has 14 amino acids. The germline V gene encodes CDR1 MRHNA and CDR2 SNTAGT. This CDR3 is CASSKETGGTEAFF. DNA of the CDR3: TGTGCCAGCAGTAAAGAGACAGGGGGGACTGAAGCTTTCTTT.

The rearrangement joins TRBV2 to TRBJ2-7, with 13 bases identical to TRBD2. From germline, CDR1 is SNHLY and CDR2 FYNNEI. V was pared by 5 bases and J by 6 bases, with 7 bases of the junction left unmatched. This CDR3 comprises 15 residues. The CDR3 reads CASSPRGLAGLEQYF. CDR3 sequence (DNA): TGTGCCAGCAGTCCCCGGGGACTAGCGGGGCTCGAGCAGTACTTC.

The V gene is TRBV30, the J gene TRBJ2-1, with D perhaps TRBD2 (5 bases). The V end was cut by 0 bases, the J end by 8 bases, with 17 bases between. The germline V gene encodes CDR1 GTSNPN and CDR2 SVGIG (reference sequence). CDR3 length: 15 residues. CDR3 in DNA: TGTGCCTGGAGTGTATGGGCCGGGAATTTAGATGAGCAGTTCTTC. Translating gives CAWSVWAGNLDEQFF.

This chain connects TRBV2 to TRBJ1-2; 9 nucleotides align to TRBD1. Germline loops: CDR1 SNHLY, CDR2 FYNNEI. After removal of 7 bases from V and 2 bases from J, the junction contained 8 bases not matched to a gene. The CDR3 extends over 15 amino acids. The CDR3 here is CASTLDRGENYGYTF. The CDR3 bases are TGTGCCAGCACCTTGGACAGGGGAGAGAACTATGGCTACACCTTC.

Only one count was recorded for this clone. The chain uses TRBV12-3 or TRBV12-4 and TRBJ1-1, with 7 bases fitting TRBD1. Unmatched junction bases numbered 13, after V lost 6 bases and J lost 12 bases. The CDR3 covers 13 residues. The CDR3 sequence is CASSPTGTAETFF. The CDR3 bases are TGTGCCAGCAGCCCTACCGGGACAGCAGAAACTTTCTTT.

This clone was detected only a few times. V gene TRBV9 combines with J gene TRBJ2-1; 10 positions agree with TRBD2. Losses at the gene ends were 0 bases for V and 5 bases for J; bases not matched to a gene: 8. Germline CDR1 and CDR2: SGDLS and YYNGEE. The CDR3 spans 17 residues. CDR3 in DNA: TGTGCCAGCAGCGTAGGACTAGCGGGCCGTACAGACAATGAGCAGTTCTTC. Its translation: CASSVGLAGRTDNEQFF.

This clone was detected a few times. The V gene is TRBV5-6, the J gene TRBJ1-2, with a weak D call TRBD1 (5 bases). The ends were cut back, 3 bases at V and 4 bases at J, with 16 bases in the middle. CDR1 is SGHDT, CDR2 YYEEEE, per germline. The CDR3 sequence is 15 residues long. The CDR3 region is CASSSLIQGFYGYTF. For the CDR3, the DNA is TGTGCCAGCAGCTCACTTATCCAGGGCTTCTATGGCTACACCTTC.

The chain is built from TRBV28 and TRBJ1-2; TRBD1 aligns across 7 bases. V was clipped by 2 bases and J by 7 bases; unmatched bases: 10. Looked up from germline, CDR1 is MDHEN and CDR2 is SYDVKM. This CDR3 is built from 15 residues. The DNA for the CDR3 is TGTGCCAGCAGTTTAAATACAGGGGTGATGGGTGGCTACACCTTC. The encoded protein is CASSLNTGVMGGYTF.

The J gene is TRBJ2-1, the V gene TRBV18; 9 bases are a match to TRBD1. In germline, CDR1 is KGHSH, CDR2 LQKENI. There are 15 residues in the CDR3. The V gene end was trimmed by 2 bases and the J gene end by 2 bases; junction bases not matched to a gene: 1. CDR3 bases: TGTGCCAGCTCACCAGGGACAGGGCCCTACAATGAGCAGTTCTTC. Protein: CASSPGTGPYNEQFF.

This clone was seen a single time. This sample also contains other DNA sequences that code for the same CDR3. The gene calls are TRBV6-5 and TRBJ1-1; D might be TRBD1 (6 bases). The CDR3 is 14 residues long. Trimming stripped 5 bases from V and 1 base from J, with 11 bases between. Germline lookup yields CDR1 MNHEY and CDR2 SVGAGI. CDR3 coding DNA: TGTGCCAGCAGTCCCGGGACACCGAACACTGAAGCTTTCTTT. Protein: CASSPGTPNTEAFF.

This clone was seen a single time. The gene calls are TRBV2 and TRBJ1-2; 7 positions agree with TRBD1. V lost 3 bases, J lost 8 bases, and 12 bases stayed unmatched. The CDR3 is 15 residues long. Germline V lookup: CDR1 SNHLY, CDR2 FYNNEI. As DNA, the CDR3 is TGTGCCAGCAGTGACCTGGACAGGCCCTGGAGGGGCTACACCTTC. It yields the protein CASSDLDRPWRGYTF.

The chain carries TRBV7-8 and TRBJ1-3; 7 bases align to TRBD1. Germline V gene sequence: CDR1 SGHVS, CDR2 FQNEAQ. CDR3 length equals 17 residues. With V trimmed by 1 base and J by 0 bases, 6 bases remained unmatched. The chain's CDR3 is CASSLVPGQASGNTIYF. As DNA, the CDR3 is TGTGCCAGCAGCTTAGTTCCTGGACAGGCCTCTGGAAACACCATATATTTT.